These 18 T cell receptor beta chains were all obtained from the same sample, sequenced in a study of T-cell reconstitution after alpha-beta-depleted transplantation in children. A library of TCRbeta sequences, prepared with unique molecular identifiers, was generated. A single record per CDR3 protein comes from TCRdb applying MiXCR to the PCR reads. The data hold hundreds of thousands of distinct CDR3 sequences, with about a sixth observed a single time. Material: PBMCs, mostly from graft donor cells, obtained 360 days after TCRalphabeta/CD19-depleted stem cell transplant. Receptors originate from a boy under two years old who had a stem cell transplant for Wiskott-Aldrich syndrome, so the T cells may come from the graft donor.

Notes on this clonotype: The junction does not match germline at one end; this may be a read error. The chain carries TRBV25-1 and TRBJ2-6, with D possibly TRBD2 on 6 matching bases. This CDR3 contains 12 residues. Looked up from germline, CDR1 is MGHDK and CDR2 is SYGVNS. The CDR3 DNA sequence: TGTGCCAGCAGCGCCGGGGGCAACGTCCTGACTTTC. Amino acid sequence: CASSAGGNVLTF.

The J gene is TRBJ2-1, the V gene TRBV6-5; D is perhaps TRBD2 (6 bases). CDR1 and CDR2 from the germline V gene are MNHEY and SVGAGI. V was cut by 6 bases and J by 11 bases, with 11 bases left in between. This CDR3 is built from 11 residues. CDR3 in DNA: TGTGCCAGCAGCCTCGGGAGTAAGCAGTTCTTC. Translating gives CASSLGSKQFF.

V gene TRBV28 combines with J gene TRBJ1-5; D unclear. V gave up 6 bases and J gave up 4 bases, with 19 bases separating them. The CDR3 runs 16 residues. CDR1 MDHEN and CDR2 SYDVKM come from the germline V gene. As DNA, the CDR3 is TGTGCCAGCAGCCCCCAAGAGGGATGGGGAAATCAGCCCCAGCATTTT. Encoded protein: CASSPQEGWGNQPQHF.

The table lists this clonotype with a few counts. CDR3 in DNA: TGTGCCAGCAGCCGCCGACGAACTAGCGATAGCACAGATACGCAGTATTTT. Translated, it gives CASSRRRTSDSTDTQYF. V gene TRBV6-1 combines with J gene TRBJ2-3; 7 bases are a match to TRBD2. The CDR3 is 17 amino acids. V lost 6 bases, J lost 0 bases, and 12 bases stayed unmatched. CDR1 is MNHNS, CDR2 SASEGT, per germline.

The chain combines TRBV6-2 or TRBV6-3 with TRBJ1-1, with D unresolved. The V end lost 2 bases, the J end lost 4 bases, and 8 bases lay between the germline ends. Germline loops: CDR1 MNHEY, CDR2 SVGEGT. This CDR3 region has 13 residues. CDR3 in DNA: TGTGCCAGCAGTTACGGGGTGGCCACTGAAGCTTTCTTT. Amino acids: CASSYGVATEAFF.

The chain uses TRBV20-1 and TRBJ2-2, with D perhaps matching TRBD1 (5 bases). The CDR3 is 15 residues long. Germline CDR1 is DFQATT and CDR2 is SNEGSKA (reference sequence). Trimming shortened V by 6 bases and J by 4 bases, and 18 bases separated the two germline ends. The CDR3 DNA sequence: TGCAGTGCGCCTCTTTCAGGGTCGGTCACCGGGGAGCTGTTTTTT. It is translated as CSAPLSGSVTGELFF.

The genes are TRBV13 and TRBJ2-6; D is possibly TRBD1 (7 bases). The CDR3 is 17 amino acids. Trimming took off 2 bases at V and 0 bases at J, with 11 bases between the two ends. Germline CDR1 and CDR2: PRHDT and FYEKMQ (reference sequence). Here the CDR3 reads CASSLPGGNSGANVLTF. The CDR3 DNA reads TGTGCCAGCAGCTTACCAGGGGGGAACTCTGGGGCCAACGTCCTGACTTTC.

The chain has TRBV28 and TRBJ2-1; the match to TRBD2 covers 7 bases. Germline-derived CDR1 and CDR2 are MDHEN and SYDVKM. The V gene end was trimmed by 5 bases and the J gene end by 7 bases; junction bases not matched to a gene: 11. The CDR3 contains 15 residues. CDR3 residues: CASSLTRTRKNEQFF. For the CDR3, the DNA is TGTGCCAGCAGTCTTACTCGGACTAGGAAGAATGAGCAGTTCTTC.

The chain has TRBV5-1 and TRBJ2-5, with D unclear. The CDR3 is 13 residues long. V shed 5 bases and J shed 3 bases, with 11 bases lying between them. The V gene's germline CDR1 is SGHRS and CDR2 YFSETQ. CDR3 protein: CASRFGVEETQYF. CDR3 coding DNA: TGCGCCAGCAGGTTTGGGGTCGAAGAGACCCAGTACTTC.

This clonotype was picked up a small number of times. The gene calls are TRBV9 and TRBJ2-1; 10 bases fit TRBD2. The CDR3 spans 18 residues. V lost 0 bases to trimming and J lost 4 bases; unmatched junction nucleotides: 10. Germline CDR1 is SGDLS and CDR2 is YYNGEE. CDR3 loop: CASSVGGVAGGRYNEQFF. DNA for the CDR3: TGTGCCAGCAGCGTAGGAGGGGTAGCGGGAGGACGGTACAATGAGCAGTTCTTC.

This chain uses TRBV5-1 with TRBJ2-5; a possible D gene is TRBD2 (6 bases). Germline values: CDR1 SGHRS, CDR2 YFSETQ. V lost 0 bases and J lost 9, with 18 bases in between. This CDR3 is built from 15 residues. CDR3 loop: CASSLAGLPKRPQYF. CDR3 nucleotides: TGCGCCAGCAGCTTGGCCGGACTACCCAAGAGACCCCAGTACTTC.

This chain joins TRBV5-1 and TRBJ2-2, with D possibly being TRBD2 (5 bases). The V end lost 6 bases, the J end lost 7 bases, and 19 bases lay between the germline ends. This CDR3 region has 15 residues. CDR1 is SGHRS and CDR2 is YFSETQ in the germline V gene. The DNA for the CDR3 is TGCGCCAGCACCTGGCGGGCGCCCGGGGACGGGGAGCTGTTTTTT. Amino acid sequence: CASTWRAPGDGELFF.

This clonotype was counted a single time. The chain recombines TRBV2 with TRBJ2-3; D is undetermined. CDR1 SNHLY and CDR2 FYNNEI come from the germline V gene. Between the trimmed V and J ends, which lost 4 bases and 4 bases, there was a span of 6 bases. CDR3 length: 12 residues. The CDR3 sequence: CASSGLPDTQYF. CDR3 bases: TGTGCCAGCAGTGGACTCCCAGATACGCAGTATTTT.

The chain has TRBV24-1 and TRBJ2-5; possible D gene TRBD1, 8 bases. Trimming stripped 3 bases from V and 5 bases from J, with 12 bases between. This CDR3 comprises 14 residues. Germline-derived CDR1 and CDR2 are KGHDR and SFDVKD. CDR3 protein: CATSDVQGGETQYF. Written as DNA, the CDR3 is TGTGCCACCAGTGATGTACAGGGGGGGGAGACCCAGTACTTC.

The chain combines TRBV12-3 or TRBV12-4 with TRBJ2-5; 7 bases map to TRBD2. The CDR3 runs 15 residues. Trimming removed 5 bases from V and 5 bases from J; junction bases left unmatched: 11. The CDR3 coding sequence is TGTGCCAGCAGTCGACGGGCTAGCGGCGAGGAGACCCAGTACTTC. Translated, it gives CASSRRASGEETQYF.

This rearrangement joins TRBV9 to TRBJ2-4, with D possibly being TRBD2 (5 bases). The CDR3 is 13 amino acids. Germline-derived CDR1 and CDR2 are SGDLS and YYNGEE. V was pared by 0 bases and J by 13 bases, with 14 bases between. The CDR3 region is CASSVAAAGPQYF. Written as DNA, the CDR3 is TGTGCCAGCAGCGTAGCTGCTGCGGGCCCACAGTACTTC.

The V and J genes are TRBV11-3 and TRBJ2-1, with a weak D call TRBD2 (6 bases). The CDR3 extends over 13 amino acids. The V end lost 6 bases, the J end lost 7 bases, and 13 bases lay between the germline ends. Germline CDR1 is SGHNT and CDR2 is YENEEA. CDR3 sequence reads: CASSKGLLNEQFF. The CDR3 DNA reads as TGTGCCAGCAGTAAGGGACTGCTAAATGAGCAGTTCTTC.

This clonotype was seen more than once but under ten times. The J gene is TRBJ2-5, the V gene TRBV5-1; 13 bases are a match to TRBD2. This CDR3 spans 17 amino acids. The ends lost 3 bases at V and 5 bases at J; junction bases unmatched: 10. Germline loops: CDR1 SGHRS, CDR2 YFSETQ. The CDR3 bases are TGCGCCAGCAGCTACGGACTAGCGGGGGCCCCGGGGGAGACCCAGTACTTC. Translation gives CASSYGLAGAPGETQYF. Based on the CDR3 plus reference TRBV5-1 and TRBJ2-5, the full variable domain is KAGVTQTPRYLIKTRGQQVTLSCSPISGHRSVSWYQQTPGQGLQFLFEYFSETQRNKGNFPGRFSGRQFSNSRSEMNVSTLELGDSALYLCASSYGLAGAPGETQYFGPGTRLLVL.